This T cell receptor beta chain is drawn from a study of T-cell reconstitution after alpha-beta-depleted transplantation in children. Study-level results: As was reported, about two months after transplant, alpha-beta T cells came from several hundred expanded graft clones. T-cell counts and diversity were attributed mostly to newly produced T cells one year after transplant.

Unique molecular identifiers featured in how the TCRbeta library was prepared. TCRdb processed the PCR reads anew with MiXCR; each CDR3 protein has one entry. The sample consists of fewer than 700,000 distinct CDR3 sequences, over 10% of them appearing once. To note about this clonotype: Its antigen is still unknown.

Specimen: PBMCs, mostly from graft donor cells, collected 360 days after TCRalphabeta/CD19-depleted stem cell transplant. This receptor was taken from a male patient younger than 18 who had a stem cell transplant for acute myeloid leukemia, so the T cells may come from the graft donor.

The CDR3 nucleotides read TGTGCCAGCAGTTCCCGACTAGCGGGAGGGGGCCCAGATACGCAGTATTTT. Protein sequence: CASSSRLAGGGPDTQYF. The rearrangement links TRBV6-5 to TRBJ2-3; 14 bases are shared with TRBD2. CDR1 MNHEY and CDR2 SVGAGI come from the germline V gene. This CDR3 has 17 amino acids. Losses at the gene ends were 4 bases for V and 4 bases for J; bases not matched to a gene: 7.